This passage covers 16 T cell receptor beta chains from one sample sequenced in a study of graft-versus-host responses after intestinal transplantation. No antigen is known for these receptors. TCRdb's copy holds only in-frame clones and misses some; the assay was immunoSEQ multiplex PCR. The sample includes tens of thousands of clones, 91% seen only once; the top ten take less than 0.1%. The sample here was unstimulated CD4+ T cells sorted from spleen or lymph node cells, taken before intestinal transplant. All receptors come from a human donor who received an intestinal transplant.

The CDR3 region has the DNA TGTGCCAGCAGCCATAGGGACAGGGGGAATTCACCCCTCCACTTT. Protein: CASSHRDRGNSPLHF. V is TRBV7-2 and J is TRBJ1-6, with 11 nucleotides matching TRBD1. In germline, CDR1 is SGHTA, CDR2 FQGNSA. J was trimmed by 7 bases and V by 5 bases; bases with no gene match: 4. CDR3 length: 15 amino acids. Full variable domain (outside the CDR3, taken from reference TRBV7-2 and TRBJ1-6): GAGVSQSPSNKVTEKGKDVELRCDPISGHTALYWYRQSLGQGLEFLIYFQGNSAPDKSGLPSDRFSAERTGGSVSTLTIQRTQQEDSAVYLCASSHRDRGNSPLHFGNGTRLTVT.

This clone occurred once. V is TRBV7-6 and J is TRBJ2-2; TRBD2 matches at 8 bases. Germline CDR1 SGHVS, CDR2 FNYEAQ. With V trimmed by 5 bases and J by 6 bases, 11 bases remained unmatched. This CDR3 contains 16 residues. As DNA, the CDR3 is TGTGCCAGCAGCCCCCGGGGGGGGCAAGTGGCCGGGGAGCTGTTTTTT. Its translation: CASSPRGGQVAGELFF.

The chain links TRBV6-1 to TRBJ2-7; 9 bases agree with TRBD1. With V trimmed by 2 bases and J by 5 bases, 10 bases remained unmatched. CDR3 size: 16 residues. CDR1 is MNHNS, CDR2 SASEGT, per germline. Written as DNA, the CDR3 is TGTGCCAGCAGTGAAACAGGGGGCGCAGGGAGGAACGAGCAGTACTTC. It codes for CASSETGGAGRNEQYF.

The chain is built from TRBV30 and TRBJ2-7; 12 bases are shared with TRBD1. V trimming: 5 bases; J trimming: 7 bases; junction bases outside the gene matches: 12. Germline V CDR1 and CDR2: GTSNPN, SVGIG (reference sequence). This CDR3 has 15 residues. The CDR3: CAWQSSGTGGAEQYF. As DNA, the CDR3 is TGTGCCTGGCAGTCATCCGGGACAGGGGGCGCGGAGCAGTACTTC.

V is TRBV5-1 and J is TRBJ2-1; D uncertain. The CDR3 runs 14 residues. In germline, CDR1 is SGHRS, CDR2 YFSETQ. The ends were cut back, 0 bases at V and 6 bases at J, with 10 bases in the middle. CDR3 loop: CASSLDPYGNEQFF. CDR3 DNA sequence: TGCGCCAGCAGCTTGGATCCATACGGCAATGAGCAGTTCTTC.

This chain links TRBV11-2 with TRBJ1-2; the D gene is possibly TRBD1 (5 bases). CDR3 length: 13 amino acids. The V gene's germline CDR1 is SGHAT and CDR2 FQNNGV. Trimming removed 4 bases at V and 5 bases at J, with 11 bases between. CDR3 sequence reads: CASSWEGRYGYTF. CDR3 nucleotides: TGTGCCAGCAGCTGGGAGGGGAGGTATGGCTACACCTTC.

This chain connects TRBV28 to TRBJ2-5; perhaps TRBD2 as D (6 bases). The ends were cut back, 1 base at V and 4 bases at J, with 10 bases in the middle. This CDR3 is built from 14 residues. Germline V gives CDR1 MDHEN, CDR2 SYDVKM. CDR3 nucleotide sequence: TGTGCCAGCAGTTTATTCGGGGGTCTAGAGACCCAGTACTTC. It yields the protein CASSLFGGLETQYF.

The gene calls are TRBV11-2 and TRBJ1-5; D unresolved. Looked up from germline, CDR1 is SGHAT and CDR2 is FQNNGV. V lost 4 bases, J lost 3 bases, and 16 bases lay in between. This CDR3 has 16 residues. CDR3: CASSSQPGLANQPQHF. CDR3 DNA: TGTGCCAGCAGCTCCCAACCCGGACTAGCCAATCAGCCCCAGCATTTT.

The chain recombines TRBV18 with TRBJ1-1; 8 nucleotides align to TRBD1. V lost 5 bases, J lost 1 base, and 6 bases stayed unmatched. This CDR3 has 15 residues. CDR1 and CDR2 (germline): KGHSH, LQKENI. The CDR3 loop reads CASSGGQGANTEAFF. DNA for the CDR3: TGTGCCAGCTCAGGAGGACAGGGAGCGAACACTGAAGCTTTCTTT.

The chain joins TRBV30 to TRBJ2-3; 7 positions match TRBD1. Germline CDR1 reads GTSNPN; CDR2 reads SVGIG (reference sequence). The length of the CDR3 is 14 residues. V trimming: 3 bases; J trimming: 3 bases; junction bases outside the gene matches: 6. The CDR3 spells CAWSKGAGTDTQYF. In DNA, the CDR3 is TGTGCCTGGAGCAAGGGGGCAGGAACAGATACGCAGTATTTT.

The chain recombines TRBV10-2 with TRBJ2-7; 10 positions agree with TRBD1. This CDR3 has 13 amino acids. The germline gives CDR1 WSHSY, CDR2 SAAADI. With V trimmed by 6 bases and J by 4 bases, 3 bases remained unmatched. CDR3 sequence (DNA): TGCGCCAGCAGGGACAGGGGGAGGTACGAGCAGTACTTC. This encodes CASRDRGRYEQYF.

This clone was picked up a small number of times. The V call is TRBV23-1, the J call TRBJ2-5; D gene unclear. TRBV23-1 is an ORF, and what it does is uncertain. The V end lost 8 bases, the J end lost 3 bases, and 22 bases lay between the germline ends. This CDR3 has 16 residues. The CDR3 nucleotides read TGCGCCAGCTCAACCGAACTTGATAAACGAGAAGAGACCCAGTACTTC. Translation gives CASSTELDKREETQYF.

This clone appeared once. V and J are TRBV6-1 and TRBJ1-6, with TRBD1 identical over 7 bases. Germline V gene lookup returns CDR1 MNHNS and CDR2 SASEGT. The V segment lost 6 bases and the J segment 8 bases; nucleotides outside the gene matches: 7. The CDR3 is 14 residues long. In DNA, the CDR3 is TGTGCCAGCAGGACAGGGCGGGGGGATTCACCCCTCCACTTT. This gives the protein CASRTGRGDSPLHF.

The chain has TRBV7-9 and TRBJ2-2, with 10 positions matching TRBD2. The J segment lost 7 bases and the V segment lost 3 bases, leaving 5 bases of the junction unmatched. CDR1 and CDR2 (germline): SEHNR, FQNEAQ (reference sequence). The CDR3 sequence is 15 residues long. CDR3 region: CASSFALAGVGELFF. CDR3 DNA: TGTGCCAGCAGCTTCGCCCTAGCGGGGGTCGGGGAGCTGTTTTTT.

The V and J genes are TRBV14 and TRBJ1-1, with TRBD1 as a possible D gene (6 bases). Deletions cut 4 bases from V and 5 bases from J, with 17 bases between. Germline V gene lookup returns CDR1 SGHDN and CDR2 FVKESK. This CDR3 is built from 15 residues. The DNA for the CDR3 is TGTGCCAGCAGCCCGGCTTACGGGGGGACAACTGAAGCTTTCTTT. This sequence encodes CASSPAYGGTTEAFF.

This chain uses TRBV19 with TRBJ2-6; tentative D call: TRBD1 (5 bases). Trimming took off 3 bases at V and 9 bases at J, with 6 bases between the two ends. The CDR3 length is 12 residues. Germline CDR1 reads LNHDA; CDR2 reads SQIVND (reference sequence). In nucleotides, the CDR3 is TGTGCCAGTAGTATTAGGGGCAACGTCCTGACTTTC. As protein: CASSIRGNVLTF.